This TCR beta chain was recovered during a study of OX40 agonist ivuxolimab in advanced cancers. Study overall: Ivuxolimab, an agonist antibody against OX40 (CD134), was given to patients. Three partial responders included one hepatocellular carcinoma patient and two cutaneous melanoma patients.

The trim removed 5 bases at V and 11 bases at J, leaving 3 bases unmatched. The CDR3 has 11 amino acids. Germline V gene lookup returns CDR1 SGHRS and CDR2 YFSETQ. Study-wide points: Undetermined was the antigen specificity of the expanded peripheral T cells. People who partly responded at 0.1-3.0 mg/kg had some of the least clonal expansion seen.

In regard to this clone: Its antigen is as yet unknown.

TCRdb's table, derived via immunoSEQ multiplex PCR, lists solely in-frame clones and lacks some. The sample has tens of thousands of clones, roughly 85% seen once. Source: CD4+ or CD8+ T cells sorted from blood, taken in a trial of the OX40 agonist ivuxolimab. The chain employs TRBV5-1 and TRBJ2-1, with 8 positions matching TRBD1. The TCR was taken from an adult with an advanced solid tumor such as melanoma, head and neck, liver or kidney cancer. The CDR3 region is CASRRTGQQFF. As DNA, the CDR3 is TGCGCCAGCAGGCGGACAGGGCAGCAGTTCTTC.